This TCR beta chain was sequenced in a study of T cell responses to AZD1222 COVID-19 vaccine. Study in general: Pooling of second doses given at about 4 or about 12 weeks was done. Notes on the study in general: Regions 160-218 and 743-854 dominated among vaccine-associated CD4 TCRs spanning spike. White British people made up most donors, females outnumbered males, and clonal diversity was possibly underestimated. In all cases, repertoires were sampled only after the peak T cell response.

The method was immunoSEQ multiplex PCR; TCRdb's version includes in-frame clones alone and lacks a portion of them. The top ten clones hold roughly 11% of a sample with tens of thousands of clones, around nine tenths of them seen once. V lost 5 bases and J lost 5; bases outside the gene matches: 10. The germline CDR1 and CDR2 sequences are SGHTA and FQGNSA. The CDR3 totals 16 residues. Points on this clone: Its matching antigen is unknown.

The chain links TRBV7-2 to TRBJ2-2; TRBD1 matches 8 bases. The receptor was derived from an adult in good health. The material sequenced was peripheral blood, taken on day 0 of AZD1222 vaccination. The CDR3 nucleotides read TGTGCCAGCAGCCCTCGCGGACAGGGCAGGACCGGGGAGCTGTTTTTT. Protein: CASSPRGQGRTGELFF.